This entry lists 29 T cell receptor beta chains sequenced from one sample in a study of blood T cell repertoires in COVID-19. The protocol was immunoSEQ multiplex PCR, while the TCRdb copy is restricted to in-frame clones and leaves out a portion. The profile shows approximately 94,000 clones, about 84% of them singletons. The specimen sequenced was peripheral blood. The receptors originated from a human donor in a cohort sampled during active COVID-19.

The DNA for the CDR3 is TGTGCCAGTAAAAAGACTAGCGCAACCTACGAGCAGTACTTC. It is translated as CASKKTSATYEQYF. This sequence joins TRBV19 and TRBJ2-7, with 8 positions matching TRBD2. Germline V CDR1 and CDR2: LNHDA, SQIVND (reference sequence). CDR3 length: 14 amino acids. V was pared by 7 bases and J by 2 bases, with 7 bases of the junction left unmatched. Together with reference TRBV19 and TRBJ2-7, the CDR3 gives the full variable domain: DGGITQSPKYLFRKEGQNVTLSCEQNLNHDAMYWYRQDPGQGLRLIYYSQIVNDFQKGDIAEGYSVSREKKESFPLTVTSAQKNPTAFYLCASKKTSATYEQYFGPGTRLTVT.

This clone showed up just a few times. The chain links TRBV5-1 to TRBJ1-2; 9 positions match TRBD1. Germline V gene lookup returns CDR1 SGHRS and CDR2 YFSETQ. The CDR3 runs 14 residues. V shed 5 bases, J shed 0 bases, and the junction held 2 bases outside the gene matches. The CDR3 coding sequence is TGCGCCAGCAGACGACAGGGGGCTAACTATGGCTACACCTTC. This sequence encodes CASRRQGANYGYTF. Complete variable domain (other parts from reference TRBV5-1 and TRBJ1-2): KAGVTQTPRYLIKTRGQQVTLSCSPISGHRSVSWYQQTPGQGLQFLFEYFSETQRNKGNFPGRFSGRQFSNSRSEMNVSTLELGDSALYLCASRRQGANYGYTFGSGTRLTVV.

The rearrangement links TRBV5-1 to TRBJ2-2; 9 bases are a match to TRBD1. Germline V gene sequence: CDR1 SGHRS, CDR2 YFSETQ. CDR3 length: 14 residues. V was clipped by 4 bases and J by 10 bases; unmatched bases: 8. CDR3 in DNA: TGCGCCAGCAGCGCATGGGACAGGGAAGCGGAGCTGTTTTTT. This encodes CASSAWDREAELFF.

This chain joins TRBV11-2 and TRBJ1-1; 7 bases fit TRBD1. There are 18 residues in the CDR3. V dropped 1 base and J dropped 7; count of bases not matched to a gene: 18. The germline V gene has CDR1 SGHAT and CDR2 FQNNGV. For the CDR3, the DNA is TGTGCCAGCAGCTTAGTCGCCCTGAGGGGGCGCGCTGACATTGAAGCTTTCTTT. Protein product: CASSLVALRGRADIEAFF.

This chain joins TRBV19 and TRBJ1-1, with 7 bases fitting TRBD1. The V and J ends lost 4 bases and 2 bases, in that order; junction bases with no gene match: 4. The CDR3 length is 14 residues. The germline V gene has CDR1 LNHDA and CDR2 SQIVND (reference sequence). The CDR3 here is CASSNTGANTEAFF. Written as DNA, the CDR3 is TGTGCCAGTAGTAACACAGGGGCAAACACTGAAGCTTTCTTT.

CDR3 coding DNA: TGTGCCAGCAGCTCGACTAGCGGGAGGGCCCCAGATACGCAGTATTTT. Encoded protein: CASSSTSGRAPDTQYF. J is TRBJ2-3 and V is TRBV9, with 14 bases fitting TRBD2. The CDR3 has 16 amino acids. With V trimmed by 4 bases and J by 4 bases, 5 bases remained unmatched. Germline-derived CDR1 and CDR2 are SGDLS and YYNGEE.

In DNA form, the CDR3 reads TGTGCCAGCAGGGATTCCGGGACAGTTTTTGGCTACACCTTC. Its translation: CASRDSGTVFGYTF. The gene calls are TRBV7-9 and TRBJ1-2, with 7 bases that match TRBD1. The CDR3 sequence is 14 residues long. V gave up 6 bases and J gave up 7 bases; unmatched junction bases: 11. Looked up from germline, CDR1 is SEHNR and CDR2 is FQNEAQ (reference sequence).

The chain is built from TRBV12-3 or TRBV12-4 and TRBJ1-2, with D possibly matching TRBD1 (6 bases). The CDR3 has 13 amino acids. V was trimmed by 4 bases and J by 6 bases, leaving 12 bases between them. CDR3 region: CASSWRTVDGYTF. CDR3 DNA sequence: TGTGCCAGCAGTTGGAGGACAGTCGATGGCTACACCTTC.

This chain links TRBV7-9 with TRBJ1-5, with D tentatively TRBD1 (5 bases). Germline V gene sequence: CDR1 SEHNR, CDR2 FQNEAQ (reference sequence). The CDR3 consists of 15 residues. V lost 3 bases to trimming and J lost 7 bases, with 16 bases between them. The CDR3 DNA reads TGTGCCAGCAGCTTGAGTCAGGGCCTAGGGCAGCCCCAGCATTTT. Protein product: CASSLSQGLGQPQHF.

J is TRBJ1-1 and V is TRBV14; possibly TRBD1 for D (6 bases). The germline V gene has CDR1 SGHDN and CDR2 FVKESK. V was cut by 1 base and J by 4 bases, with 10 bases left in between. This CDR3 region has 14 residues. CDR3: CASSQAVRGTEAFF. CDR3 sequence (DNA): TGTGCCAGCAGCCAAGCAGTCAGGGGCACTGAAGCTTTCTTT.

V usage is TRBV5-6 and J usage is TRBJ1-2; D perhaps matches TRBD1 (5 bases). The V gene's germline CDR1 is SGHDT and CDR2 YYEEEE. This CDR3 is built from 15 residues. The V end lost 1 base, the J end lost 7 bases, and 17 bases lay between the germline ends. For the CDR3, the DNA is TGTGCCAGCAGCTTGTGGCCGGCAGGGAGGGGTGGCTACACCTTC. This sequence encodes CASSLWPAGRGGYTF.

The chain combines TRBV27 with TRBJ1-1, with TRBD1 matching over 11 bases. V gave up 1 base and J gave up 4 bases; unmatched junction bases: 2. CDR1 and CDR2 from the germline V gene are MNHEY and SMNVEV (reference sequence). The CDR3 is 15 amino acids. In nucleotides, the CDR3 is TGTGCCAGCAGTTTATACGGGACAGGGGGCACTGAAGCTTTCTTT. Protein: CASSLYGTGGTEAFF.

The gene calls are TRBV10-1 and TRBJ2-1; 10 nucleotides match TRBD2. CDR1 and CDR2 from the germline V gene are WNHNN and SYGVQD (reference sequence). This CDR3 has 13 amino acids. The V and J ends lost 4 bases and 6 bases, in that order; junction bases with no gene match: 0. CDR3 sequence (DNA): TGCGCCAGCAGTGGGACTAGCGGCAATGAGCAGTTCTTC. It translates to CASSGTSGNEQFF.

The J gene is TRBJ2-3, the V gene TRBV10-1; TRBD2 matches 8 bases. V was clipped by 5 bases and J by 2 bases; unmatched bases: 3. Per the germline V gene, CDR1 is WNHNN and CDR2 is SYGVQD (reference sequence). This CDR3 has 14 residues. The DNA for the CDR3 is TGCGCCAGCAGTAGCGGGGGCCTCACAGATACGCAGTATTTT. Protein: CASSSGGLTDTQYF.

The V and J genes are TRBV6-6 and TRBJ2-3; 7 bases are a match to TRBD1. This CDR3 is 14 amino acids long. Trimming took 5 bases from V and 3 from J; bases not matched to a gene: 5. The germline gives CDR1 MNHNY, CDR2 SVGAGI (reference sequence). The CDR3 coding sequence is TGTGCCAGCAGTCCTGACAGGGTGACAGATACGCAGTATTTT. It translates to CASSPDRVTDTQYF.

The J gene is TRBJ1-2, the V gene TRBV7-8; TRBD1 is a possible D gene (6 bases). V was clipped by 5 bases and J by 9 bases, with 16 bases between them. The germline V gene encodes CDR1 SGHVS and CDR2 FQNEAQ. This CDR3 is 13 amino acids long. The CDR3 DNA is TGTGCCAGCAGCAACCGGACAGAGAAAAGCTACACCTTC. It encodes CASSNRTEKSYTF.

In this sample, this clone turned up once. The rearrangement uses TRBV5-4 and TRBJ1-2, with 12 bases aligning to TRBD1. In germline, CDR1 is SGHNT, CDR2 YYREEE (reference sequence). J lost 8 bases, V lost 3 bases, and 8 bases had no gene match. The CDR3 spans 15 residues. The CDR3 reads CASSWDRGRWEGYTF. CDR3 nucleotide sequence: TGTGCCAGCAGCTGGGACAGGGGGCGATGGGAAGGCTACACCTTC.

The V and J genes are TRBV6-2 or TRBV6-3 and TRBJ2-1; 11 bases agree with TRBD2. V was pared by 6 bases and J by 4 bases, with 8 bases of the junction left unmatched. From germline, CDR1 is MNHEY and CDR2 SVGEGT. CDR3 length: 16 residues. The CDR3 DNA is TGTGCCAGCAGACCTTTACTAGCGGGAGCTTACAATGAGCAGTTCTTC. Amino acid sequence: CASRPLLAGAYNEQFF.

This clone came up once. The chain employs TRBV6-5 and TRBJ1-4; the D is unclear. V gave up 2 bases and J gave up 7 bases, with 8 bases separating them. Germline V gives CDR1 MNHEY, CDR2 SVGAGI. This CDR3 contains 13 residues. The CDR3 DNA reads as TGTGCCAGCAGTTACCGGGGTGGTGAAAAACTGTTTTTT. Its translation is CASSYRGGEKLFF.

This clone has a handful of counts. V gene TRBV11-3 combines with J gene TRBJ2-3, with 7 nucleotides matching TRBD2. J was trimmed by 0 bases and V by 3 bases; bases with no gene match: 3. The CDR3 length is 15 residues. From germline, CDR1 is SGHNT and CDR2 YENEEA. The CDR3 region has the DNA TGTGCCAGCAGCTTGCAGGGAGGGAGCACAGATACGCAGTATTTT. It encodes CASSLQGGSTDTQYF.

The CDR3 loop is CASSYGDTNTEAFF. DNA of the CDR3: TGTGCCAGCAGTTACGGGGACACGAACACTGAAGCTTTCTTT. The rearrangement uses TRBV6-5 and TRBJ1-1; D may be TRBD1 (6 bases). This CDR3 comprises 14 residues. Trimming cost V 2 bases and J 1 base, with 8 bases left between them. Looked up from germline, CDR1 is MNHEY and CDR2 is SVGAGI.

This clone was counted a single time. The rearrangement links TRBV6-2 or TRBV6-3 to TRBJ2-3; the match to TRBD2 covers 7 bases. J gave up 6 bases and V 3 bases, and 9 bases lay outside the gene matches. The germline V gene has CDR1 MNHEY and CDR2 SVGEGT. This CDR3 region has 15 residues. This CDR3 is CASSYGLGGTDTQYF. CDR3 DNA sequence: TGTGCCAGCAGTTATGGTCTCGGGGGGACGGATACGCAGTATTTT.

This chain links TRBV6-5 with TRBJ2-5; 12 positions agree with TRBD2. Germline values: CDR1 MNHEY, CDR2 SVGAGI. The V and J ends lost 4 bases and 5 bases, in that order; junction bases with no gene match: 2. The CDR3 has 14 residues. The CDR3 DNA reads as TGTGCCAGCAGTTTTACTAGCGGGAGGGAGACCCAGTACTTC. Protein sequence: CASSFTSGRETQYF.

The rearrangement links TRBV7-9 to TRBJ2-2, with D maybe TRBD1 (6 bases). The CDR3 runs to 15 residues. The germline CDR1 and CDR2 sequences are SEHNR and FQNEAQ (reference sequence). V was pared by 3 bases and J by 4 bases, with 12 bases between. This chain's CDR3 is CASSLNPGVTGELFF. CDR3 coding DNA: TGTGCCAGCAGCTTGAATCCAGGGGTCACCGGGGAGCTGTTTTTT.

The V gene is TRBV5-8, the J gene TRBJ2-3; D is possibly TRBD2 (6 bases). CDR3 length: 16 residues. Germline-derived CDR1 and CDR2 are SGHTS and YDEGEE. Deletions cut 0 bases from V and 2 bases from J, with 13 bases between. CDR3: CASSLGRGGSTDTQYF. Here the CDR3 DNA reads TGTGCCAGCAGCTTGGGGCGGGGAGGATCCACAGATACGCAGTATTTT. The full variable domain, rest sourced from reference TRBV5-8 and TRBJ2-3, is EAGVTQSPTHLIKTRGQQATLRCSPISGHTSVYWYQQALGLGLQFLLWYDEGEERNRGNFPPRFSGRQFPNYSSELNVNALELEDSALYLCASSLGRGGSTDTQYFGPGTRLTVL.

The CDR3 region is CASKSRGNEKLFF. In DNA, the CDR3 is TGTGCCAGTAAGAGCAGGGGTAATGAAAAACTGTTTTTT. The chain is built from TRBV19 and TRBJ1-4; weak D call: TRBD1 (6 bases). The ends were cut back, 7 bases at V and 4 bases at J, with 10 bases in the middle. This CDR3 is 13 amino acids long. Germline CDR1 LNHDA, CDR2 SQIVND (reference sequence).

The chain couples TRBV3-1 (or the pseudogene TRBV3-2) to TRBJ1-1; D ambiguous. V was shortened by 1 base and J by 7 bases, with 13 bases between the two germline ends. The CDR3 has 14 amino acids. Germline values: CDR1 LGHDT, CDR2 YNNKEL (reference sequence). The CDR3 coding sequence is TGTGCCAGCAGCCAAGCGCCAGGCCCCCGTGAAGCTTTCTTT. Translating it yields CASSQAPGPREAFF.

The CDR3 sequence: CASSLADIGGTEAFF. In nucleotides, the CDR3 is TGTGCCAGCAGCTTAGCGGACATCGGGGGCACTGAAGCTTTCTTT. The genes are TRBV7-9 and TRBJ1-1; TRBD1 might be the D (5 bases). The CDR3 contains 15 residues. The germline V gene has CDR1 SEHNR and CDR2 FQNEAQ (reference sequence). V shed 0 bases and J shed 4 bases, with 12 bases lying between them.

The chain carries TRBV19 and TRBJ2-2, with TRBD2 matching over 9 bases. Germline V lookup: CDR1 LNHDA, CDR2 SQIVND (reference sequence). Trimming cost V 7 bases and J 1 base; bases outside gene matches: 13. The CDR3 extends over 18 amino acids. Here the CDR3 reads CASKLRGGATGNTGELFF. The CDR3 region has the DNA TGTGCCAGTAAATTACGCGGGGGGGCTACCGGGAACACCGGGGAGCTGTTTTTT.